This T cell receptor beta chain derives from a study of blood T cell repertoires in COVID-19. Authors' data handling: Quantification of nucleated cells was approximated via reference gene primer amplification. The table came from immunoSEQ multiplex PCR; TCRdb's copy has only in-frame clones and leaves some out. That table gives V, J and clone size, and the DNA gave D and trimming. The sample yields about 150,000 clones, about four fifths seen once. Germline CDR1 reads SGDLS; CDR2 reads YYNGEE. After removal of 0 bases from V and 1 base from J, the junction contained 5 bases not matched to a gene. This CDR3 comprises 16 residues.

V and J are TRBV9 and TRBJ2-3, with 7 bases identical to TRBD2. The clonotype comes from a man between 65 and 85 years old with acute or convalescent COVID-19. The sample consisted of peripheral blood. The CDR3 loop reads CASSVAGGHGTDTQYF. The CDR3, as DNA: TGTGCCAGCAGCGTAGCGGGAGGTCACGGCACAGATACGCAGTATTTT.